Listed here are 10 T cell receptor beta chains from one sample, sequenced in a study of molecular identifiers for immune sequencing clone quantification. TCRdb redid the calling of the PCR reads with MiXCR, one entry per CDR3 protein. The sample lists some 91,000 distinct CDR3 sequences; approximately 24% were seen once. The sample consisted of naive CD8+ T cells from blood, with Jurkat cell RNA spiked in. Regarding subset: FACS-sorted CD8+CD4-CCR7+CD45RA+ naive T cells. The source is a human donor in good health. Some libraries in this study had Jurkat cell RNA spiked in.

This clonotype was observed a few times. The V call is TRBV7-9, the J call TRBJ2-1; TRBD2 matches at 8 bases. The CDR3 covers 16 residues. Trimming removed 5 bases from V and 0 bases from J; junction bases left unmatched: 6. In germline, CDR1 is SEHNR, CDR2 FQNEAQ (reference sequence). For the CDR3, the DNA is TGTGCCAGCAGCGGCTTTAGCGGGACCTCCTACAATGAGCAGTTCTTC. As protein: CASSGFSGTSYNEQFF.

In the case of this clonotype: This may stem from a read error, because a much larger clone lies one nucleotide away. The chain carries TRBV13 and TRBJ2-2; no clear D gene. The germline CDR1 and CDR2 sequences are PRHDT and FYEKMQ (reference sequence). CDR3 length: 15 amino acids. Trimming took off 3 bases at V and 6 bases at J, with 14 bases between the two ends. The CDR3 bases are TGTGCCAGCAGCTTCCATTCGAGTTGGTCCGGGGAGCTGTTTTTT. Its protein is CASSFHSSWSGELFF.

This clonotype was detected many times. The J gene is TRBJ2-7, the V gene TRBV6-6, with D possibly matching TRBD1 (6 bases). The CDR3 totals 15 residues. CDR1 and CDR2 (germline): MNHNY, SVGAGI (reference sequence). Trimming stripped 6 bases from V and 3 bases from J, with 18 bases between. The CDR3 DNA reads TGTGCCAGCAGGCCCCGAGCAGGGGAAGACTACGAGCAGTACTTC. Translation gives CASRPRAGEDYEQYF.

Only a few counts were recorded for this clonotype. The chain uses TRBV19 and TRBJ2-1, with 7 bases matching TRBD2. The germline V gene has CDR1 LNHDA and CDR2 SQIVND (reference sequence). The J segment lost 0 bases and the V segment lost 3 bases, leaving 8 bases of the junction unmatched. CDR3 length equals 17 residues. CDR3 nucleotides: TGTGCCAGTAGTATGGGTAGCGGCGGGAGCTCCTACAATGAGCAGTTCTTC. Translation: CASSMGSGGSSYNEQFF.

The CDR3, as DNA: TGTGCCAGCAGTGAAGGGCCAGGGGGGAACTACGAGCAGTACTTC. This translates into CASSEGPGGNYEQYF. The chain combines TRBV2 with TRBJ2-7; maybe TRBD1 (7 bases). Trimming pared 1 base from V and 3 bases from J, leaving 13 bases between. The CDR3 runs to 15 residues. Per germline, CDR1 SNHLY and CDR2 FYNNEI.

The chain carries TRBV27 and TRBJ1-3; TRBD1 matches at 8 bases. Germline trimming cut 5 bases from V and 2 bases from J; bases unmatched to any gene: 2. Germline V CDR1 and CDR2: MNHEY, SMNVEV (reference sequence). The CDR3 runs to 14 residues. The CDR3 DNA sequence: TGTGCCAGCAGTCCACAGGGGGCTGGAAACACCATATATTTT. Translation gives CASSPQGAGNTIYF.

Concerning this clonotype itself: This may be a read error, as it is one base from a much larger clone. The V and J genes are TRBV5-6 and TRBJ2-1, with 9 bases identical to TRBD1. J lost 7 bases, V lost 4 bases, and 9 bases had no gene match. CDR1 and CDR2 from the germline V gene are SGHDT and YYEEEE. The CDR3 contains 15 residues. The CDR3 DNA sequence: TGTGCCAGCAGCCTGGAACAGGGGGCTGATAATGAGCAGTTCTTC. As protein: CASSLEQGADNEQFF.

The CDR3 region has the DNA TGCAGCGTTAGGGGAATGGGGCTCTACGAGCAGTACTTC. It codes for CSVRGMGLYEQYF. The rearrangement joins TRBV29-1 to TRBJ2-7; maybe TRBD1 (5 bases). This CDR3 spans 13 amino acids. Germline V CDR1 and CDR2: SQVTM, ANQGSEA. V lost 5 bases, J lost 3 bases, and 14 bases lay in between.

This clonotype occurred a few times. The rearrangement links TRBV7-3 to TRBJ2-1; D is undetermined. The CDR3 has 15 amino acids. V shed 2 bases and J shed 0 bases, with 8 bases lying between them. CDR1 is SGHTA, CDR2 FQGTGA, per germline. This chain's CDR3 is CASSLQLSSYNEQFF. CDR3 in DNA: TGTGCCAGCAGCTTACAACTAAGCTCCTACAATGAGCAGTTCTTC.

A remark on this clonotype: This may stem from a read error, because a much larger clone lies one nucleotide away. CDR3 sequence: CASSVLKSGANVLAF. The CDR3 DNA follows: TGTGCCAGCAGCGTACTAAAGTCTGGGGCCAACGTCCTGGCTTTC. The gene calls are TRBV5-6 and TRBJ2-6; maybe TRBD1 (5 bases). The CDR3 covers 15 residues. Germline V gene lookup returns CDR1 SGHDT and CDR2 YYEEEE.